This T cell receptor beta chain was captured in a study of shared clonotypes between healthy human individuals. Study-level background: Each donor's CD4 naive and CD4 memory cells filled three plates apiece, CD8 naive two, and CD8 memory one. Study observations and caveats: The study drew on few donors, limiting represented genetic and exposure-history diversity.

The CDR3 extends over 13 amino acids. V shed 11 bases, J shed 8 bases, and the junction held 13 bases outside the gene matches. Germline V CDR1 and CDR2: SNHLY, FYNNEI. Evenly divided among several immunoSEQ plates was the genomic DNA of each subset. Data came from immunoSEQ multiplex PCR; TCRdb stores just in-frame clones and leaves some out. Counted here are about 2.4 million clones, under 95% occurring once; the ten biggest clones make up 0.35% to 0.45%. Regarding this clone: The target antigen is unknown.

This sequence originates from a young man in good health. Some clones in this sample may be carry-over from other donors' samples. The sample taken for sequencing was naive CD4+ T cells from PBMCs. The subset is: CD45RA+ positively selected. The chain combines TRBV2 with TRBJ1-2, with TRBD1 matching 8 bases. The CDR3 DNA sequence: TGTGCCCCCGCCCTTGACAGGGGCGGAGGCTACACCTTC. This sequence encodes CAPALDRGGGYTF.